One and the same sample provided the 19 T cell receptor beta chains below, sequenced in a study of graft-versus-host responses after intestinal transplantation. The table came from immunoSEQ multiplex PCR; TCRdb's copy has only in-frame clones and leaves some out. The sample yields 25,000 or so clones, roughly 90% seen once. Sequences were derived from PBMCs, sampled just under 40 days after intestinal transplant. These receptors were obtained from a human patient who received an intestinal transplant, so some T cells may come from the graft donor.

The chain couples TRBV7-9 to TRBJ1-5; tentatively, D is TRBD1 (5 bases). The germline V gene encodes CDR1 SEHNR and CDR2 FQNEAQ (reference sequence). The CDR3 length is 13 residues. Trimming left V 8 bases short and J 5 bases short, with 13 bases between. The CDR3 DNA sequence: TGTGCCAGCGGCTATGGAGGGGATCAGCCCCAGCATTTT. Translation gives CASGYGGDQPQHF.

V is TRBV27 and J is TRBJ1-2; 7 bases are shared with TRBD1. From germline, CDR1 is MNHEY and CDR2 SMNVEV (reference sequence). CDR3 length: 16 amino acids. V trimming: 5 bases; J trimming: 7 bases; junction bases outside the gene matches: 16. This CDR3 reads CASSANLGTASGGYTF. The CDR3 region has the DNA TGTGCCAGCAGTGCAAACCTCGGGACAGCCTCTGGTGGCTACACCTTC.

This sequence joins TRBV6-7 and TRBJ2-2; D call uncertain. TRBV6-7 is recorded as an ORF, its role being uncertain. The V gene lost 2 bases and the J gene lost 0 bases, with 10 bases spanning the gap. CDR3 size: 16 residues. CDR3 nucleotides: TGTGCCAGCAGTTACCCAAACACCCCGAACACCGGGGAGCTGTTTTTT. Protein product: CASSYPNTPNTGELFF.

This chain uses TRBV29-1 with TRBJ2-5, with 7 bases aligning to TRBD2. V shed 4 bases and J 5 bases; nucleotides not matched to a gene: 13. Germline V gene lookup returns CDR1 SQVTM and CDR2 ANQGSEA. This CDR3 comprises 15 residues. In DNA form, the CDR3 reads TGCAGCGTTGTCCTAGCGGAGAAGCCTTCGGAGACCCAGTACTTC. This encodes CSVVLAEKPSETQYF.

Turning to this clone: The sample holds other DNA sequences that translate to the same CDR3. V and J are TRBV7-4 and TRBJ1-5; a weak D match, TRBD1 (5 bases). The V gene's germline CDR1 is SGHVT and CDR2 SQSDAQ. Trimming removed 1 base from V and 7 bases from J, with 11 bases in between. The CDR3 is made up of 14 amino acids. This CDR3 is CASSLVWGGQPQHF. CDR3 nucleotide sequence: TGTGCCAGCAGCTTAGTGTGGGGGGGGCAGCCCCAGCATTTT.

This clone was recorded once. This chain joins TRBV27 and TRBJ2-7, with TRBD1 matching over 10 bases. V lost 2 bases to trimming and J lost 2 bases; unmatched junction nucleotides: 0. The germline V gene has CDR1 MNHEY and CDR2 SMNVEV (reference sequence). The CDR3 runs 14 residues. CDR3 bases: TGTGCCAGCAGTTTAGGGACAGGGGCCTACGAGCAGTACTTC. This translates into CASSLGTGAYEQYF.

As to this clone: The sample carries other DNA sequences with the same CDR3. This chain links TRBV7-3 with TRBJ1-1, with a tentative D call TRBD1 (5 bases). Trimming shortened V by 2 bases and J by 7 bases, and 20 bases separated the two germline ends. Germline CDR1 SGHTA, CDR2 FQGTGA. The CDR3 sequence is 16 residues long. The CDR3 DNA sequence: TGTGCCAGCAGCTTAGGGGGTGGCTTCGGTGCTGATGAAGCTTTCTTT. As protein: CASSLGGGFGADEAFF. The full variable domain, with the rest looked up from reference TRBV7-3 and TRBJ1-1, is GAGVSQTPSNKVTEKGKYVELRCDPISGHTALYWYRQSLGQGPEFLIYFQGTGAADDSGLPNDRFFAVRPEGSVSTLKIQRTERGDSAVYLCASSLGGGFGADEAFFGQGTRLTVV.

The chain combines TRBV21-1 with TRBJ2-7; the table's D gene call, TRBD2, was not cross checked with the DNA. TRBV21-1 represents a pseudogene. CDR3 length: 15 residues. This CDR3 is CASSKALISLPEQYF. As DNA, the CDR3 is TGTGCCAGCAGCAAAGCCCTTATTTCCCTCCCCGAGCAGTACTTC.

CDR3 in amino acids: CASSPGTGNTEAFF. CDR3 in DNA: TGTGCCAGCAGCCCGGGGACAGGGAACACTGAAGCTTTCTTT. V gene TRBV13 combines with J gene TRBJ1-1; 8 bases agree with TRBD1. Looked up from germline, CDR1 is PRHDT and CDR2 is FYEKMQ (reference sequence). The trim removed 5 bases at V and 1 base at J, leaving 3 bases unmatched. The CDR3 is made up of 14 amino acids.

This chain uses TRBV27 with TRBJ1-2; possibly TRBD1 for D (5 bases). Trimming took off 6 bases at V and 5 bases at J, with 10 bases between the two ends. Germline V gives CDR1 MNHEY, CDR2 SMNVEV (reference sequence). The CDR3 is 12 amino acids. The CDR3 here is CASRGLFYGYTF. Written as DNA, the CDR3 is TGTGCCAGCAGGGGGCTTTTTTATGGCTACACCTTC.

V usage is TRBV2 and J usage is TRBJ1-1, with a possible D match to TRBD1 (6 bases). The V gene lost 10 bases and the J gene lost 8 bases, with 26 bases spanning the gap. In germline, CDR1 is SNHLY, CDR2 FYNNEI. The CDR3 is made up of 15 amino acids. The CDR3 DNA sequence: TGTGCCATCCCACTACAGGGTCACCCCTCTTCAGAAGCTTTCTTT. Its translation is CAIPLQGHPSSEAFF.

The V gene is TRBV29-1, the J gene TRBJ1-2; TRBD1 might be the D (6 bases). The V end lost 4 bases, the J end lost 0 bases, and 9 bases lay between the germline ends. The CDR3 totals 13 residues. Germline V CDR1 and CDR2: SQVTM, ANQGSEA. In DNA, the CDR3 is TGCAGCGTTGTGGACAGCGCTAACTATGGCTACACCTTC. Translated, it gives CSVVDSANYGYTF.

This chain connects TRBV9 to TRBJ2-1, with a tentative D call TRBD1 (5 bases). The CDR3 extends over 12 amino acids. V lost 0 bases and J 9 bases, leaving 7 bases between the germline ends. Germline assignment: CDR1 SGDLS and CDR2 YYNGEE. The CDR3 reads CASSVGRGEQFF. CDR3 nucleotide sequence: TGTGCCAGCAGCGTAGGTAGGGGTGAGCAGTTCTTC.

In this sample, this clone turned up a few times. This chain connects TRBV11-2 to TRBJ2-5; tentatively, D is TRBD1 (5 bases). V lost 5 bases and J lost 9, with 22 bases in between. Looked up from germline, CDR1 is SGHAT and CDR2 is FQNNGV. The CDR3 contains 15 residues. DNA of the CDR3: TGTGCCAGCAGCCTCCCCAAGGGGCAGGTAGGAGCCCAGTACTTC. It translates to CASSLPKGQVGAQYF.

The CDR3 coding sequence is TGTGCCAGTAGTACGTCTACCGGGATCCCAGCTTTCTTT. The encoded protein is CASSTSTGIPAFF. This chain connects TRBV19 to TRBJ1-1; D gene unclear. The length of the CDR3 is 13 residues. V was clipped by 4 bases and J by 10 bases, with 16 bases between them. Per the germline V gene, CDR1 is LNHDA and CDR2 is SQIVND (reference sequence). The full variable domain, in which reference TRBV19 and TRBJ1-1 provide the parts outside the CDR3, is DGGITQSPKYLFRKEGQNVTLSCEQNLNHDAMYWYRQDPGQGLRLIYYSQIVNDFQKGDIAEGYSVSREKKESFPLTVTSAQKNPTAFYLCASSTSTGIPAFFGQGTRLTVV.

The chain links TRBV6-5 to TRBJ1-3; D gene ambiguous. Germline V CDR1 and CDR2: MNHEY, SVGAGI. Trimming pared 0 bases from V and 6 bases from J, leaving 12 bases between. This CDR3 is 15 amino acids long. Written as DNA, the CDR3 is TGTGCCAGCAGTTACTCCGGACCTCGGCCAAACACCATATATTTT. Translating gives CASSYSGPRPNTIYF.

The chain joins TRBV10-1 to TRBJ2-1; 13 bases match TRBD2. CDR3 length: 18 residues. Looked up from germline, CDR1 is WNHNN and CDR2 is SYGVQD (reference sequence). With V trimmed by 6 bases and J by 3 bases, 11 bases remained unmatched. The CDR3 here is CASSSTSGRPIYYNEQFF. The CDR3 DNA reads TGCGCCAGCAGCTCGACTAGCGGGAGGCCTATCTACTACAATGAGCAGTTCTTC.

This clone has just one count. J is TRBJ2-4 and V is TRBV19, with 8 bases fitting TRBD1. Germline loops: CDR1 LNHDA, CDR2 SQIVND (reference sequence). V dropped 2 bases and J dropped 0; count of bases not matched to a gene: 9. The CDR3 length is 18 residues. The CDR3 DNA follows: TGTGCCAGTAGTATATGGGCGAGACAGGGGTTAGCCAAAAACATTCAGTACTTC. It specifies CASSIWARQGLAKNIQYF. Looking up the rest from reference TRBV19 and TRBJ2-4 gives the full variable domain: DGGITQSPKYLFRKEGQNVTLSCEQNLNHDAMYWYRQDPGQGLRLIYYSQIVNDFQKGDIAEGYSVSREKKESFPLTVTSAQKNPTAFYLCASSIWARQGLAKNIQYFGAGTRLSVL.

The chain recombines TRBV6-4 with TRBJ2-5; 13 positions agree with TRBD2. The CDR3 consists of 15 residues. The germline gives CDR1 MRHNA, CDR2 SNTAGT. Trimming cost V 5 bases and J 5 bases; bases outside gene matches: 5. CDR3 in DNA: TGTGCCAGCAGTTCCGGGACTAGCGGGACTGAGACCCAGTACTTC. This encodes CASSSGTSGTETQYF.